This T cell receptor (beta chain) was profiled in a study of blood T cell repertoires in COVID-19 (TCRdb year 2020). Broadly, across the study: Samples covering the acute and convalescent phases of COVID-19 were provided by collaborators in the United States, Italy and Spain. The material from the prospective study consisted of cDNA or gDNA derived from T cells, B-cell-depleted T cells, or PBMCs. The dataset comprised deeply sampled blood TCRbeta repertoires from subjects exposed to, actively infected with, or recovered from COVID-19. The repertoires were made available in a free public database intended to serve as a resource for research on the immune response to SARS-CoV-2. Samples were obtained from the ongoing ImmuneRACE study (first 160 participants) and from about 1,300 subjects provided by 6 global collaborators. A de-identified subject ID, COVID-19 status, age in years and sex were almost always included in the sample metadata. HLA class I and class II types, where available, came from metadata supplied by the sample provider rather than from assay-based typing.

TCRbeta CDR3 regions were amplified from genomic DNA using the immunoSEQ Assay, a bias-controlled multiplex PCR. The original methods were these. Within the assay, amplification of reference gene primers was used to estimate how many nucleated cells each sample contained. To quantify the absolute abundance of each unique TCRbeta CDR3 rearrangement, sequence reads were collapsed and filtered. For each sample, productive Simpson clonality was calculated as the square root of Simpson's diversity index over productive rearrangements. TCRdb retrieved this table from immuneACCESS and kept in-frame rearrangements only. Not all clones are present; in checked studies, unresolved V genes account for under half, and no reason is known for the remainder. V, J and clone size reflect that table, while D and trimming were determined from the DNA. This sample comprises about 31,000 clones, about 90% of them detected only once. The top ten clones comprise approximately 24% of the sample.

According to the germline V gene, CDR1 reads SGHNT and CDR2 reads YENEEA. Inclusive of the bounding cysteine and phenylalanine, the CDR3 is 15 residues long. Left in the record is the CDR3 DNA by itself, 45 bases read in frame from the first base. Clipping removes 5 bases from V and 0 bases from J, with 6 as the unmatched junction base count. Points on this clone: Which antigen it targets is not known. Base qualities are not recorded, but no much larger clone differs from it by a single base.

The research as a whole found: Clinical and demographic metadata were provided uncurated, with the amount varying by source and participant.

Each collaborating institution followed its own protocols to collect whole blood in K2EDTA tubes. For TCRbeta analysis, collaborators shipped samples as frozen whole blood, isolated PBMCs, or DNA extracted from either of those sample types. The sample comprised peripheral blood. The V and J segments used are TRBV11-3 and TRBJ2-7; 8 of the junction bases match TRBD2. The receptor was isolated from a human donor with active COVID-19. The donor label of this sample is uncertain. Here the CDR3 is given as CASSPIAGSSYEQYF. The DNA sequence is as follows: TGTGCCAGCAGCCCGATAGCGGGAAGCTCCTACGAGCAGTACTTC. The entire variable domain, with the stretches around the CDR3 drawn from the reference TRBV11-3 and TRBJ2-7 proteins, is EAGVVQSPRYKIIEKKQPVAFWCNPISGHNTLYWYLQNLGQGPELLIRYENEEAVDDSQLPKDRFSAERLKGVDSTLKIQPAELGDSAVYLCASSPIAGSSYEQYFGPGTRLTVT.